The 13 T cell receptor beta chains below all came from one sample that was sequenced in a study of human T cells and chemical hapten exposure. Time point meaning: patch test 2, 6 weeks after DPC sensitization. Treatment defined: therapeutic diphenylcyclopropenone sensitization with weekly scalp DPC. TCRdb redid the calling of the RACE reads with MiXCR, one entry per CDR3 protein. The sample yields 85,000 or so distinct CDR3 sequences, roughly 10% seen once. Specimen: whole blood, collected in connection with sensitization to the hapten diphenylcyclopropenone (DPC). Source of these receptors: a man younger than 30 with alopecia areata. Some clones in this sample may be carry-over from other donors' samples.

This clonotype came up a few times. The rearrangement links TRBV12-3 or TRBV12-4 to TRBJ1-2, with 9 nucleotides matching TRBD1. With V trimmed by 4 bases and J by 4 bases, 4 bases remained unmatched. The CDR3 is made up of 14 amino acids. The CDR3 nucleotides read TGTGCCAGCAGTTCCGGACAGGGGATCTATGGCTACACCTTC. It specifies CASSSGQGIYGYTF.

Many counts were recorded for this clonotype. The chain is built from TRBV4-2 and TRBJ1-5; 9 bases map to TRBD1. V dropped 1 base and J dropped 7; count of bases not matched to a gene: 5. Germline V gene data show CDR1 as LGHNA and CDR2 as YNFKEQ. The length of the CDR3 is 15 residues. The CDR3, as DNA: TGTGCCAGCAGCCAAGTACAGGGGGCACGACAGCCCCAGCATTTT. This sequence encodes CASSQVQGARQPQHF.

For this clonotype: This may be a read error: a much more frequent sequence differs by one nucleotide. The genes are TRBV9 and TRBJ1-6; D gene unclear. The ends were cut back, 3 bases at V and 8 bases at J, with 12 bases in the middle. The germline V gene encodes CDR1 SGDLS and CDR2 YYNGEE. This CDR3 region has 14 residues. CDR3: CASSAPDGDSPLHF. The DNA of the CDR3 is TGTGCCAGCAGCGCTCCCGACGGGGATTCACCCCTCCACTTT. The complete variable domain, with remaining parts taken from reference TRBV9 and TRBJ1-6, reads DSGVTQTPKHLITATGQRVTLRCSPRSGDLSVYWYQQSLDQGLQFLIQYYNGEERAKGNILERFSAQQFPDLHSELNLSSLELGDSALYFCASSAPDGDSPLHFGNGTRLTVT.

The V gene is TRBV24-1, the J gene TRBJ1-5, with TRBD1 identical over 7 bases. CDR1 is KGHDR, CDR2 SFDVKD, per germline. V trimming: 7 bases; J trimming: 2 bases; junction bases outside the gene matches: 4. This CDR3 spans 14 amino acids. Here the CDR3 DNA reads TGTGCCACCAGGAACAGGGGTGGCAATCAGCCCCAGCATTTT. Translated: CATRNRGGNQPQHF.

There are a few counts of this clonotype. CDR3 coding DNA: TGTGCCAGCTCACCACTCGCGAGTGCAGATACGCAGTATTTT. Its protein product is CASSPLASADTQYF. The V and J genes are TRBV18 and TRBJ2-3; D ambiguous. CDR1 and CDR2 (germline): KGHSH, LQKENI. The CDR3 runs to 14 residues. The germline V and J ends were trimmed by 1 base and 4 bases, with 9 bases remaining between them.

This clonotype was counted many times. The chain joins TRBV6-6 to TRBJ2-2; 10 positions match TRBD1. Trimming removed 5 bases from V and 4 bases from J; junction bases left unmatched: 7. The germline V gene encodes CDR1 MNHNY and CDR2 SVGAGI (reference sequence). The CDR3 runs to 16 residues. CDR3 loop: CASSRDRGHLTGELFF. The CDR3, as DNA: TGTGCCAGCAGTCGCGACAGGGGGCATCTCACCGGGGAGCTGTTTTTT.

This clonotype was picked up many times. The DNA of the CDR3 is TGTGCCAGCAGCTTGGGAACCCAGGGTTTCTACAATGAGCAGTTCTTC. Amino acid sequence: CASSLGTQGFYNEQFF. V gene TRBV5-4 combines with J gene TRBJ2-1; D possibly corresponds to TRBD1 (5 bases). The germline V gene encodes CDR1 SGHNT and CDR2 YYREEE (reference sequence). The CDR3 covers 16 residues. Trimming shortened V by 0 bases and J by 3 bases, and 13 bases separated the two germline ends. Using reference TRBV5-4 and TRBJ2-1 for the parts outside the CDR3, the full variable domain is ETGVTQSPTHLIKTRGQQVTLRCSSQSGHNTVSWYQQALGQGPQFIFQYYREEENGRGNFPPRFSGLQFPNYSSELNVNALELDDSALYLCASSLGTQGFYNEQFFGPGTRLTVL.

This clonotype occurred a few times. The gene calls are TRBV29-1 and TRBJ2-7; D not certain. The CDR3 consists of 14 residues. Germline assignment: CDR1 SQVTM and CDR2 ANQGSEA. Between the trimmed V and J ends, which lost 4 bases and 2 bases, there was a span of 15 bases. The chain's CDR3 is CSVAHRTGTYEQYF. CDR3 bases: TGCAGCGTTGCACATCGAACTGGAACCTACGAGCAGTACTTC.

In this sample, this clonotype turned up many times. The rearrangement uses TRBV5-6 and TRBJ2-7; D ambiguous. Between the trimmed V and J ends, which lost 2 bases and 2 bases, there was a span of 11 bases. There are 14 residues in the CDR3. The germline gives CDR1 SGHDT, CDR2 YYEEEE. Written as DNA, the CDR3 is TGTGCCAGCAGCTTAGTTGAAAGGACCTACGAGCAGTACTTC. It specifies CASSLVERTYEQYF.

In this sample, this clonotype turned up many times. The chain links TRBV6-2 or TRBV6-3 to TRBJ2-1, with D possibly matching TRBD1 (6 bases). The CDR3 spans 15 residues. With 6 bases removed from V and 1 base from J, the gap between germline ends came to 13 bases. Germline V gene lookup returns CDR1 MNHEY and CDR2 SVGEGT. CDR3 sequence reads: CASSQMQGSYNEQFF. The CDR3 region has the DNA TGTGCCAGCAGCCAAATGCAGGGGTCCTACAATGAGCAGTTCTTC.

This clonotype was seen a handful of times. The V and J genes are TRBV20-1 and TRBJ2-5, with a possible D match to TRBD1 (7 bases). Germline V CDR1 and CDR2: DFQATT, SNEGSKA (reference sequence). V lost 8 bases to trimming and J lost 7 bases, with 23 bases between them. The CDR3 extends over 14 amino acids. The CDR3, as DNA: TGCAGTTCCAGGGGGGACACGGGGCGTGGGACCCAGTACTTC. This codes for CSSRGDTGRGTQYF.

The chain combines TRBV10-3 with TRBJ2-7; no clear D gene. The CDR3 is 16 residues long. Germline loops: CDR1 ENHRY, CDR2 SYGVKD. The V and J ends lost 4 bases and 2 bases respectively, with 18 bases between them. CDR3 protein: CAISALPTGPAYEQYF. CDR3 in DNA: TGTGCCATCAGTGCCCTCCCAACCGGGCCAGCCTACGAGCAGTACTTC.

This clonotype came up many times. This chain connects TRBV20-1 to TRBJ2-3, with D possibly matching TRBD2 (5 bases). This CDR3 is 14 amino acids long. Trimming took off 6 bases at V and 0 bases at J, with 13 bases between the two ends. Germline-derived CDR1 and CDR2 are DFQATT and SNEGSKA (reference sequence). CDR3 sequence reads: CSAFDSGSTDTQYF. The CDR3 DNA is TGCAGTGCCTTCGACTCGGGAAGCACAGATACGCAGTATTTT.